This paragraph reports one T cell receptor (beta chain). Seattle researchers signed up patients amid active infection and tracked them longitudinally. This sample was included in a study of blood T cell repertoires in COVID-19. Study-level background: Sites across the United States, Italy and Spain contributed samples from acute and convalescent COVID-19.

Germline V lookup: CDR1 MGHRA, CDR2 YSYEKL. The CDR3 runs 15 residues. V lost 2 bases, J lost 3 bases, and 12 bases lay in between. Authors' data handling: Amplification of reference gene primers was used by the study to estimate nucleated cell counts. Profiling relied on immunoSEQ multiplex PCR, and the TCRdb table lists in-frame clones only, not all of them. V, J and clone size are taken as reported in that table, and D and trimming were inferred from the DNA itself. The table lists 210,000 or so clones, approximately 84% of them singletons, with about 7.8% in the top ten. This TCR derives from a woman of 80 years or more with COVID-19, enrolled during active disease. The material sequenced was peripheral blood. This rearrangement joins TRBV4-1 to TRBJ2-3; D is ambiguous. CDR3 DNA sequence: TGCGCCAGCAGCCAACGGTTGCTCCCGACAGATACGCAGTATTTT. Amino acid sequence: CASSQRLLPTDTQYF.